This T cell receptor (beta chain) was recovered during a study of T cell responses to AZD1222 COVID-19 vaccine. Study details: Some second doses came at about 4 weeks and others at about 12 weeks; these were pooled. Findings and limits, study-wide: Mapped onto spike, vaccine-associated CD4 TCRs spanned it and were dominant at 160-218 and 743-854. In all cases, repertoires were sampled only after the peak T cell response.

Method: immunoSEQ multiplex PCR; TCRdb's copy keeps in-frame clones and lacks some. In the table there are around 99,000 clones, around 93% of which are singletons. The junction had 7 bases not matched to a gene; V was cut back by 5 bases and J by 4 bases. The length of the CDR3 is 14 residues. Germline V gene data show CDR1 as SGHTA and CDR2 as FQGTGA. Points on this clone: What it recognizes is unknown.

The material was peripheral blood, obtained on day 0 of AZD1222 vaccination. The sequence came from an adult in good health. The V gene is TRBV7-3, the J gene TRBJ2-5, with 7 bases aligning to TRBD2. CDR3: CASSLGSGVETQYF. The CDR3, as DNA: TGTGCCAGCAGCCTGGGGAGCGGGGTAGAGACCCAGTACTTC.